The present T cell receptor beta chain was sequenced within a study of T cell changes during pregnancy in multiple sclerosis. TCRdb's table, derived via immunoSEQ multiplex PCR, lists solely in-frame clones and lacks some. The sample records around 46,000 clones, around 91% being singletons. Deletions cut 5 bases from V and 0 bases from J, with 13 bases between. Germline loops: CDR1 SGHAT, CDR2 FQNNGV. The CDR3 has 15 amino acids. The chain is built from TRBV11-2 and TRBJ2-5; D is perhaps TRBD2 (6 bases). The receptor was isolated from a female donor with multiple sclerosis, enrolled in a pregnancy study. This sample comprised CD8+ T cells from peripheral blood mononuclear cells, obtained in the second trimester of pregnancy. CDR3 loop: CASSKGQRDQETQYF. Here the CDR3 DNA reads TGTGCCAGCAGCAAGGGCCAGCGGGACCAAGAGACCCAGTACTTC.